This is a list of T cell receptor beta chains from one sample in a study of CD8 T cells in Susac syndrome. MiXCR, run by TCRdb on the immunoSEQ multiplex PCR reads, gives a single entry per CDR3 protein. The sample includes 160,000 or so distinct CDR3 sequences, approximately 95% seen only once; the top ten take about 0.15%. Sequencing was performed on CD8+ T cells from PBMCs. The receptors come from a human donor with multiple sclerosis. The CDR3 runs from the conserved cysteine through the conserved F or W. The D gene is left open where the match is weak. A clone size is listed for some rows: how often the clone was seen (once, few, many), or a class if it is expanded.

size	V	D	length	J	CDR3	DNA
NA	TRBV29-1	NA	14	TRBJ1-1	CRVRSGTMNTEAFF	TGCAGGGTGAGGTCCGGGACGATGAACACTGAAGCTTTCTTT
NA	TRBV9	NA	15	TRBJ2-1	CASSEGTAAYNEQFF	TGTGCCAGCAGCGAGGGTACAGCGGCCTACAATGAGCAGTTCTTC
NA	TRBV18	NA	13	TRBJ1-6	CASSRGPNSPLHF	TGTGCCAGCTCACGGGGACCGAATTCACCCCTCCACTTT
few	TRBV7-3	NA	13	TRBJ2-7	CASSLTLADEQYF	TGTGCCAGCAGCTTAACGCTGGCGGACGAGCAGTACTTC
NA	TRBV7-8	TRBD2	15	TRBJ2-1	CASSLDSGGAFEQFF	TGTGCCAGCAGCTTAGACAGCGGGGGGGCCTTTGAGCAGTTCTTC
NA	TRBV6-5	NA	14	TRBJ2-3	CASSYSLSPDTQYF	TGTGCCAGCAGTTACTCTCTCTCGCCAGACACGCAGTATTTT
NA	TRBV9	TRBD1	17	TRBJ1-6	CASSVHPTGTEDSPLHF	TGTGCCAGCAGCGTCCATCCCACCGGGACAGAGGACTCACCCCTCCACTTT
NA	TRBV12-3/TRBV12-4	TRBD1	16	TRBJ2-1	CASSDTGTDDYNEQFF	TGTGCCAGCAGTGACACCGGGACAGATGACTACAATGAGCAGTTCTTC
NA	TRBV3-1	TRBD2	18	TRBJ2-1	CASSQRTGERGGFNEQFF	TGTGCCAGCAGCCAAAGGACGGGAGAGCGGGGGGGCTTCAATGAGCAGTTCTTC
NA	TRBV9	NA	12	TRBJ1-2	CATGPRSGGYTF	TGTGCCACTGGGCCCCGCTCCGGTGGCTACACCTTC
NA	TRBV4-2	NA	13	TRBJ2-5	CASSQRRGETQYF	TGTGCCAGCAGCCAACGACGAGGAGAGACCCAGTACTTC